This T cell receptor (beta chain) was sequenced for a study of T cells expressing NK-cell markers. Study-level information: The study drew TCR beta repertoires from sorted CD3+CD56+NKG2C+, CD3+CD56+NKG2C- and CD3+CD56-NKG2C+ T cells.

The authors made TCR beta cDNA libraries by 5'RACE template switching. This switching added a universal primer site and UMIs. From the 5' RACE reads, TCRdb lists one entry per CDR3 protein and no DNA. This sample lists about 160,000 distinct CDR3 sequences; its ten largest clones have 20% to 25%. Germline assignment: CDR1 SQVTM and CDR2 ANQGSEA. The CDR3 spans 14 residues. The chain has TRBV29-1 and TRBJ2-7; the D gene TCRdb calls, TRBD1, cannot be checked with no DNA. The clonotype originates from a man aged 18-75 years in good health. Sequenced material: blood T cells: a sorted CD56 or NKG2C T cell subset, CD4+ or CD8+ T cells, or bulk PBMC T cells (not recorded which). CDR3 sequence: CSVNPGTGFYEQYF.